The entry below gives a single T cell receptor (beta chain) sequence along with its context. Sequencing was at deep level. Original data processing: Filtering of immunoSEQ junctional sequences could not match full-length read filtering. Generated by immunoSEQ multiplex PCR, the TCRdb table keeps only in-frame clones and is missing some. V and J calls and clone size are given by that table; D and trimming were obtained from the DNA. The sample lists about 2.2 million clones; approximately 92% were seen once. The record originates from a study of shared clonotypes between healthy human individuals. Positively selected for CCR7, the CD45RO-negative cells used as naive CD8 cells excluded terminally differentiated effector memory CD45RA+ cells. The source of this sequence is a young man in good health. Some clones in this sample may be carry-over from other donors' samples. Input material: naive CD8+ T cells from PBMCs.

The DNA for the CDR3 is TGTGCCAGCAGCCTTGGACCCTCGAAGGGCGAAAAACTGTTTTTT. Its translation: CASSLGPSKGEKLFF. This chain connects TRBV7-9 to TRBJ1-4; D gene uncertain. Germline V gives CDR1 SEHNR, CDR2 FQNEAQ (reference sequence). The CDR3 extends over 15 amino acids. V was pared by 5 bases and J by 8 bases, with 18 bases between.